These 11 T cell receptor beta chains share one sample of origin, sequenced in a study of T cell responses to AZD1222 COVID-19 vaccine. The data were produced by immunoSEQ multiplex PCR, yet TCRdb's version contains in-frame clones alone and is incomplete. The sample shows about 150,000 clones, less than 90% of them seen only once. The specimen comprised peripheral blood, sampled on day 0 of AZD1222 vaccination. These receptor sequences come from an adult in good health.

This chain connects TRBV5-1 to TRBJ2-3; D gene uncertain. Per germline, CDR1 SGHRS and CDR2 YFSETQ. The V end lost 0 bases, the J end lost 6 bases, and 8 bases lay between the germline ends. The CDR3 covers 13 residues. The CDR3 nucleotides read TGCGCCAGCAGCTTGGACGGGTCCGATACGCAGTATTTT. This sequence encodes CASSLDGSDTQYF.

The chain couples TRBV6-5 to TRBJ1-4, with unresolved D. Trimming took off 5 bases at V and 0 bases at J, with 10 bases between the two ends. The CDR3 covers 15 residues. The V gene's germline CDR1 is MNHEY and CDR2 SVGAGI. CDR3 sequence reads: CASSPSQATNEKLFF. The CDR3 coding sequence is TGTGCCAGCAGTCCCTCGCAAGCAACTAATGAAAAACTGTTTTTT.

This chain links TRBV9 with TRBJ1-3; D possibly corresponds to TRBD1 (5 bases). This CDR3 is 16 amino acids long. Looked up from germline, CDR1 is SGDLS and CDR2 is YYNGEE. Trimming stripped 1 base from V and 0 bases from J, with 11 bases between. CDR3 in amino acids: CASSVLGDPSGNTIYF. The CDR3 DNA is TGTGCCAGCAGCGTATTAGGGGACCCCTCTGGAAACACCATATATTTT.

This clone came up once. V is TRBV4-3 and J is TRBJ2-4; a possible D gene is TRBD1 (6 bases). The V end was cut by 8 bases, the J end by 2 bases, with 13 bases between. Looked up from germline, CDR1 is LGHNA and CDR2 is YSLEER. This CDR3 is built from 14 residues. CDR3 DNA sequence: TGCGCCAGCGGATGGGACACCTCCAAAAACATTCAGTACTTC. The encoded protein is CASGWDTSKNIQYF.

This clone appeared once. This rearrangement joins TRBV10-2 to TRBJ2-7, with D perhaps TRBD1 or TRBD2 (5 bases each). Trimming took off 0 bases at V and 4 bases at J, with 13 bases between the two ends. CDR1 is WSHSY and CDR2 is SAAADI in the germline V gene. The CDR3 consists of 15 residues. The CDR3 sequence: CASSESAGSGYEQYF. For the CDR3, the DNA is TGCGCCAGCAGTGAGTCGGCAGGGAGTGGGTACGAGCAGTACTTC.

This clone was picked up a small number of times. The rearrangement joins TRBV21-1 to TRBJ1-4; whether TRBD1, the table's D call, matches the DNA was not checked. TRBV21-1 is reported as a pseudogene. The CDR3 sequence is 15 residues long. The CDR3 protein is CASSPPGQINEKLFF. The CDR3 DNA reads TGTGCCAGCAGCCCCCCGGGACAGATCAATGAAAAACTGTTTTTT.

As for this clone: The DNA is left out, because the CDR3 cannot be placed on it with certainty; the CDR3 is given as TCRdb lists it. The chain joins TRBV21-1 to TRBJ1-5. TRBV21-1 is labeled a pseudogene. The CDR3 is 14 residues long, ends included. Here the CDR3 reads CASSVGDGNQPQHF.

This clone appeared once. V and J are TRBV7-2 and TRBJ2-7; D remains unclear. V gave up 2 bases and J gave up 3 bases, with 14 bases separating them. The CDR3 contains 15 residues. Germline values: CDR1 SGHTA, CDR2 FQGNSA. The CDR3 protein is CASSLSSALIYEQYF. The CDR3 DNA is TGTGCCAGCAGCTTATCCAGCGCCTTAATCTACGAGCAGTACTTC.

In nucleotides, the CDR3 is TGTGCCAGCAGCCAACAGGGCACCCAAGAGACCCAGTACTTC. Protein product: CASSQQGTQETQYF. The V gene is TRBV6-5, the J gene TRBJ2-5; D perhaps matches TRBD1 (6 bases). Trimming removed 6 bases from V and 1 base from J, with 12 bases in between. Germline loops: CDR1 MNHEY, CDR2 SVGAGI. This CDR3 spans 14 amino acids.

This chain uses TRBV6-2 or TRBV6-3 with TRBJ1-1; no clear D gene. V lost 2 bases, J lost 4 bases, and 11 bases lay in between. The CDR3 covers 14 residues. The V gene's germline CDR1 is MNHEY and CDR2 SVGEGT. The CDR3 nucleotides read TGTGCCAGCAGTTACCGGGCCCCGGGCACTGAAGCTTTCTTT. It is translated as CASSYRAPGTEAFF.

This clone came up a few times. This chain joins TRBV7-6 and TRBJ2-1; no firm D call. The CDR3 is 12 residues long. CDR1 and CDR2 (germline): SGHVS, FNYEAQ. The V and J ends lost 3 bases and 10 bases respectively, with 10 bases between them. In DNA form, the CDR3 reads TGTGCCAGCAGCTTCCCCCAAGGGGAGCAGTTCTTC. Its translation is CASSFPQGEQFF.